A single sample is the source of the 23 T cell receptor beta chains below, sequenced in a study of graft-versus-host responses after intestinal transplantation. Generated by immunoSEQ multiplex PCR, the TCRdb table keeps only in-frame clones and is missing some. The profile shows more than 100,000 clones, just under 95% of them singletons. Their antigens are not known. The source material was unstimulated CD4+ T cells sorted from spleen or lymph node cells, sampled before intestinal transplant. The receptors stem from a human donor who received an intestinal transplant.

This clone was counted only a few times. The chain combines TRBV7-9 with TRBJ1-2; D not resolved. CDR1 and CDR2 from the germline V gene are SEHNR and FQNEAQ (reference sequence). The CDR3 is 14 amino acids. The V end was cut by 6 bases, the J end by 0 bases, with 11 bases between. CDR3 region: CASSGGVPNYGYTF. As DNA, the CDR3 is TGTGCCAGCAGTGGTGGGGTGCCTAACTATGGCTACACCTTC.

V and J are TRBV29-1 and TRBJ1-1; D gene unclear. This CDR3 comprises 14 residues. With 4 bases removed from V and 6 bases from J, the gap between germline ends came to 18 bases. Germline values: CDR1 SQVTM, CDR2 ANQGSEA. This CDR3 is CSVVVARLFPEAFF. CDR3 DNA sequence: TGCAGCGTTGTAGTAGCCAGGTTGTTCCCTGAAGCTTTCTTT. Using reference TRBV29-1 and TRBJ1-1 for the parts outside the CDR3, the full variable domain is SAVISQKPSRDICQRGTSLTIQCQVDSQVTMMFWYRQQPGQSLTLIATANQGSEATYESGFVIDKFPISRPNLTFSTLTVSNMSPEDSSIYLCSVVVARLFPEAFFGQGTRLTVV.

This chain joins TRBV25-1 and TRBJ1-1; D is uncertain. Germline V gives CDR1 MGHDK, CDR2 SYGVNS. This CDR3 has 15 amino acids. V was shortened by 0 bases and J by 4 bases, with 12 bases between the two germline ends. The CDR3 bases are TGTGCCAGCAGTGAATATCGGGGTTTAGTCACTGAAGCTTTCTTT. The encoded protein is CASSEYRGLVTEAFF.

The chain has TRBV6-5 and TRBJ1-3, with TRBD1 matching 7 bases. J lost 2 bases, V lost 4 bases, and 2 bases had no gene match. This CDR3 contains 14 residues. Per germline, CDR1 MNHEY and CDR2 SVGAGI. Written as DNA, the CDR3 is TGTGCCAGCAGTTCGACAGGGACTGGAAACACCATATATTTT. This translates into CASSSTGTGNTIYF.

This rearrangement joins TRBV9 to TRBJ1-5, with D uncertain. V lost 8 bases to trimming and J lost 7 bases, with 19 bases between them. This CDR3 is 14 amino acids long. Germline V gene sequence: CDR1 SGDLS, CDR2 YYNGEE. The CDR3 bases are TGTGCCAGTTCCCTCGGAGGAAAAGGACAGCCCCAGCATTTT. It yields the protein CASSLGGKGQPQHF.

This clone was recorded only once. V gene TRBV27 combines with J gene TRBJ2-7; no clear D. Trimming removed 5 bases from V and 6 bases from J, with 17 bases in between. Per germline, CDR1 MNHEY and CDR2 SMNVEV (reference sequence). The CDR3 is made up of 14 amino acids. In DNA form, the CDR3 reads TGTGCCAGCAGTCCTTGGAGCCGCGGCTCCGAGCAGTACTTC. Its translation is CASSPWSRGSEQYF.

This chain connects TRBV5-1 to TRBJ1-5; TRBD1 is a possible D gene (5 bases). CDR3 length: 14 amino acids. Per germline, CDR1 SGHRS and CDR2 YFSETQ. The V end lost 3 bases, the J end lost 1 base, and 8 bases lay between the germline ends. The CDR3 sequence is CASSSGHSNQPQHF. Written as DNA, the CDR3 is TGCGCCAGCAGCTCAGGACACAGCAATCAGCCCCAGCATTTT.

The gene calls are TRBV30 and TRBJ2-1; the match to TRBD2 covers 8 bases. Losses at the gene ends were 2 bases for V and 4 bases for J; bases not matched to a gene: 4. Germline V CDR1 and CDR2: GTSNPN, SVGIG (reference sequence). The CDR3 totals 14 residues. CDR3 protein: CAWSPSGLYNEQFF. The CDR3 bases are TGTGCCTGGAGTCCTAGCGGGTTGTACAATGAGCAGTTCTTC.

The chain joins TRBV28 to TRBJ2-7; 7 bases fit TRBD2. The CDR3 extends over 15 amino acids. Losses at the gene ends were 3 bases for V and 5 bases for J; bases not matched to a gene: 10. The V gene's germline CDR1 is MDHEN and CDR2 SYDVKM. CDR3 protein: CASSLGGGSSDEQYF. CDR3 nucleotide sequence: TGTGCCAGCAGTTTGGGGGGGGGTAGCTCGGACGAGCAGTACTTC.

For the CDR3, the DNA is TGTGCCAGCAGCTTAAGGATTCTGCCCGGGGGCTCGGCCGGGGAGCTGTTTTTT. This gives the protein CASSLRILPGGSAGELFF. The V and J genes are TRBV11-2 and TRBJ2-2, with D tentatively TRBD1 or TRBD2 (6 bases each). Between the trimmed V and J ends, which lost 2 bases and 6 bases, there was a span of 22 bases. CDR1 is SGHAT and CDR2 is FQNNGV in the germline V gene. The length of the CDR3 is 18 residues.

This chain uses TRBV4-2 with TRBJ2-1; TRBD2 matches 7 bases. J was trimmed by 4 bases and V by 1 base; bases with no gene match: 16. The germline V gene has CDR1 LGHNA and CDR2 YNFKEQ. CDR3 length: 19 residues. CDR3: CASSQVVTTSAGRYNEQFF. CDR3 DNA: TGTGCCAGCAGCCAAGTGGTCACGACCTCAGCGGGGAGATACAATGAGCAGTTCTTC.

The chain combines TRBV6-5 with TRBJ2-1; D possibly corresponds to TRBD1 (5 bases). V lost 6 bases and J lost 0, with 9 bases in between. Germline lookup yields CDR1 MNHEY and CDR2 SVGAGI. The CDR3 spans 14 residues. CDR3 sequence (DNA): TGTGCCAGCAGAGGACAAAGCTCCTACAATGAGCAGTTCTTC. Translated: CASRGQSSYNEQFF.

The chain couples TRBV6-1 to TRBJ2-7; no firm D call. CDR3 size: 13 residues. The germline V gene has CDR1 MNHNS and CDR2 SASEGT. Trimming removed 0 bases from V and 5 bases from J, with 8 bases in between. This CDR3 reads CASSEAVGHEQYF. DNA of the CDR3: TGTGCCAGCAGTGAAGCGGTCGGGCACGAGCAGTACTTC.

CDR3 loop: CASSEAVGKRARYEQYF. CDR3 nucleotide sequence: TGTGCCAGCAGTGAAGCTGTGGGGAAGCGGGCCCGCTACGAGCAGTACTTC. The chain carries TRBV6-1 and TRBJ2-5; D possibly corresponds to TRBD2 (6 bases). The J call may not be correct, given that the DNA end is closer to TRBJ2-7. There are 17 residues in the CDR3. Germline lookup yields CDR1 MNHNS and CDR2 SASEGT.

This sequence joins TRBV5-1 and TRBJ1-2; D is uncertain. There are 14 residues in the CDR3. Trimming removed 6 bases at V and 1 base at J, with 13 bases between. Germline-derived CDR1 and CDR2 are SGHRS and YFSETQ. In nucleotides, the CDR3 is TGCGCCAGCAAGTCCCCTGATAGTAACTATGGCTACACCTTC. This translates into CASKSPDSNYGYTF.

The gene calls are TRBV18 and TRBJ1-3; D not resolved. This CDR3 is 12 amino acids long. Trimming shortened V by 6 bases and J by 8 bases, and 11 bases separated the two germline ends. Germline V gives CDR1 KGHSH, CDR2 LQKENI. CDR3 nucleotide sequence: TGTGCCAGCTCCCTATCCGACTACACCATATATTTT. This translates into CASSLSDYTIYF.

This clone has only a few counts. This sequence joins TRBV19 and TRBJ2-1, with D possibly being TRBD2 (6 bases). V was pared by 7 bases and J by 4 bases, with 14 bases between. CDR3 length equals 14 residues. CDR1 is LNHDA, CDR2 SQIVND, per germline (reference sequence). CDR3 coding DNA: TGTGCCAGTACACCGGGAGAGGTTTACAATGAGCAGTTCTTC. This codes for CASTPGEVYNEQFF.

The J gene is TRBJ2-2, the V gene TRBV30, with 9 bases fitting TRBD2. Germline V gene sequence: CDR1 GTSNPN, CDR2 SVGIG (reference sequence). J was trimmed by 3 bases and V by 2 bases; bases with no gene match: 4. The CDR3 runs 15 residues. CDR3 region: CAWSRGRADTGELFF. CDR3 DNA: TGTGCCTGGAGTCGCGGGAGGGCCGACACCGGGGAGCTGTTTTTT.

The chain combines TRBV28 with TRBJ2-2, with a tentative D call TRBD1 (6 bases). The CDR3 runs to 15 residues. Germline CDR1 MDHEN, CDR2 SYDVKM. Trimming cost V 7 bases and J 4 bases, with 16 bases left between them. The CDR3 DNA is TGTGCCAGCAAGACCGACAGGATCGCCACCGGGGAGCTGTTTTTT. It codes for CASKTDRIATGELFF.

The chain uses TRBV7-9 and TRBJ1-2; D gene unclear. CDR3 size: 16 residues. Trimming stripped 2 bases from V and 8 bases from J, with 21 bases between. Germline assignment: CDR1 SEHNR and CDR2 FQNEAQ (reference sequence). CDR3: CASSLRSTGPDPGYTF. DNA for the CDR3: TGTGCCAGCAGCTTACGCTCGACTGGACCCGATCCGGGCTACACCTTC.

The gene calls are TRBV5-1 and TRBJ2-3; no definite D call. This CDR3 spans 14 amino acids. The ends were cut back, 0 bases at V and 0 bases at J, with 5 bases in the middle. Per germline, CDR1 SGHRS and CDR2 YFSETQ. CDR3 sequence: CASSLDSSTDTQYF. In DNA form, the CDR3 reads TGCGCCAGCAGCTTGGACAGTAGCACAGATACGCAGTATTTT.

CDR3 residues: CASSSEGMSGRAYNEQFF. DNA for the CDR3: TGCGCCAGCAGCAGTGAAGGGATGAGCGGGAGGGCCTACAATGAGCAGTTCTTC. The chain couples TRBV5-1 to TRBJ2-1; 10 nucleotides align to TRBD2. This CDR3 contains 18 residues. J lost 2 bases, V lost 4 bases, and 12 bases had no gene match. Germline V gives CDR1 SGHRS, CDR2 YFSETQ. The full variable domain, its missing parts supplied by reference TRBV5-1 and TRBJ2-1, is KAGVTQTPRYLIKTRGQQVTLSCSPISGHRSVSWYQQTPGQGLQFLFEYFSETQRNKGNFPGRFSGRQFSNSRSEMNVSTLELGDSALYLCASSSEGMSGRAYNEQFFGPGTRLTVL.

The chain carries TRBV6-5 and TRBJ1-2; no definite D call. The V end was cut by 6 bases, the J end by 7 bases, with 9 bases between. From germline, CDR1 is MNHEY and CDR2 SVGAGI. The CDR3 consists of 11 residues. CDR3 region: CASRAAGGYTF. The CDR3, as DNA: TGTGCCAGCAGGGCGGCTGGTGGCTACACCTTC.